This TCR beta chain was recorded in a study of blood T cell repertoires in COVID-19. Study background: PBMCs, B-cell-depleted T cells, or T cells provided the cDNA or gDNA that made up the material.

Study processing details: Reference gene primer amplification in the assay estimated nucleated cell counts. Assay: immunoSEQ multiplex PCR; the TCRdb copy retains only in-frame clones and omits some. Clone size and the V and J calls come from that table; the DNA yielded D and trimming. Here the sample spans roughly 200,000 clones, approximately 83% being singletons. The CDR3 runs 12 residues. The germline V gene encodes CDR1 SQVTM and CDR2 ANQGSEA. Trimming pared 8 bases from V and 4 bases from J, leaving 14 bases between. The sequencing input was peripheral blood. The rearrangement joins TRBV29-1 to TRBJ1-2; the D gene is possibly TRBD1 (5 bases). The sequence came from a human donor with active or convalescent COVID-19. The donor label of this sample is uncertain. CDR3: CSTKQEFYGYTF. The CDR3 coding sequence is TGCAGCACCAAACAGGAGTTCTATGGCTACACCTTC.